Following are 30 T cell receptor beta chains from one sample sequenced in a study of post-analysis software for immune sequencing data. Findings and caveats of the study: Roughly five TRBV segments, including TRBV5-6, TRBV5-1 and TRBV20-1, were more frequent in patients than controls.

Their antigens are not known. Unique molecular identifiers were carried by the TCR beta cDNA libraries. Each CDR3 protein is one row after TCRdb ran MiXCR on the PCR reads. The sample has more than 500,000 distinct CDR3 sequences, 30% to 40% seen once. Sequenced input: blood. Receptor source: a girl aged 2-17 years with multiple sclerosis.

The chain combines TRBV20-1 with TRBJ2-5; 7 bases fit TRBD2. The J call may be faulty, since TRBJ2-7 better matches the DNA end. CDR1 DFQATT and CDR2 SNEGSKA come from the germline V gene (reference sequence). This CDR3 has 12 residues. The DNA of the CDR3 is TGCAGTGCTAGAACTAGCGCTTACGAGCAGTACTTC. This encodes CSARTSAYEQYF.

The chain carries TRBV18 and TRBJ2-7, with TRBD1 as a possible D gene (6 bases). The CDR3 is 13 residues long. V lost 6 bases and J lost 7, with 16 bases in between. Germline-derived CDR1 and CDR2 are KGHSH and LQKENI. The CDR3 coding sequence is TGTGCCAGCTCTCGTGAGAATAGGGGGGAGCAGTACTTC. This encodes CASSRENRGEQYF.

The chain combines TRBV12-3 or TRBV12-4 with TRBJ2-6; TRBD2 aligns across 7 bases. After removal of 2 bases from V and 2 bases from J, the junction contained 9 bases not matched to a gene. The CDR3 contains 18 residues. CDR3 DNA sequence: TGTGCCAGCAGTTTACCGCCAGGGAGGGCAACTGGGGCCAACGTCCTGACTTTC. Its protein product is CASSLPPGRATGANVLTF.

The sample holds a few counts of this clonotype. The chain carries TRBV5-1 and TRBJ1-2; TRBD1 might be the D (6 bases). Germline values: CDR1 SGHRS, CDR2 YFSETQ. The CDR3 consists of 14 residues. Trimming removed 0 bases from V and 6 bases from J, with 12 bases in between. This CDR3 is CASSLDRQEDGYTF. Here the CDR3 DNA reads TGCGCCAGCAGCTTGGATCGACAGGAGGATGGCTACACCTTC.

This clonotype turned up a few times. The rearrangement joins TRBV6-1 to TRBJ2-5; D might be TRBD1 (7 bases). The J call is in doubt because the DNA end fits TRBJ2-7 better. Germline-derived CDR1 and CDR2 are MNHNS and SASEGT. This CDR3 comprises 14 residues. The CDR3 sequence is CASRRQGSGDEQYF. The CDR3 DNA reads TGTGCCAGCAGAAGACAGGGTAGCGGCGACGAGCAGTACTTC.

The chain joins TRBV28 to TRBJ2-7; no definite D call. The CDR3 contains 15 residues. From germline, CDR1 is MDHEN and CDR2 SYDVKM. V was cut by 6 bases and J by 0 bases, with 15 bases left in between. CDR3 nucleotide sequence: TGTGCCAGCAGGGTAAGCGTGGATAGCTCCTACGAGCAGTACTTC. Its translation: CASRVSVDSSYEQYF.

The J gene is TRBJ2-6, the V gene TRBV6-5; D is unclear. Per germline, CDR1 MNHEY and CDR2 SVGAGI. The CDR3 is 19 residues long. The V end was cut by 4 bases, the J end by 0 bases, with 19 bases between. The CDR3, as DNA: TGTGCCAGCAGTTCCACTATCCACATCGGCCTCTCTGGGGCCAACGTCCTGACTTTC. Protein: CASSSTIHIGLSGANVLTF.

This clonotype was recorded a few times. The chain couples TRBV21-1 to TRBJ2-7. TRBV21-1 is tagged as a pseudogene. This CDR3 is built from 16 residues. CDR3 loop: CASSKVYRTGPYEQYF. In DNA, the CDR3 is TGTGCCAGCAGCAAAGTCTATAGGACAGGGCCCTACGAGCAGTACTTC.

The chain has TRBV12-3 or TRBV12-4 and TRBJ2-1; possible D gene TRBD2, 5 bases. The V gene lost 6 bases and the J gene lost 3 bases, with 12 bases spanning the gap. The CDR3 contains 14 residues. CDR3 nucleotides: TGTGCCAGCAGCCGTGGGAGTGTCTACAATGAGCAGTTCTTC. Translating it yields CASSRGSVYNEQFF.

Of note for this clonotype: A read error may produce the germline difference seen at one junction end. This chain connects TRBV7-7 to TRBJ2-7; D is uncertain. The CDR3 sequence is 13 residues long. Germline loops: CDR1 SSHAT, CDR2 FNYEAQ (reference sequence). CDR3 sequence (DNA): TGTGCTAGCAGCTTAGTGGACGGCCGCGAGCAGTACTTC. Its protein product is CASSLVDGREQYF.

The sample holds a few counts of this clonotype. A junction end diverges from the germline sequence, so it may reflect a read error. The rearrangement links TRBV12-3 or TRBV12-4 to TRBJ1-6; D gene uncertain. CDR3 length: 15 amino acids. CDR3 sequence reads: CASSRDLSHNSPLHF. The CDR3 DNA reads as TGTGCCAGCAGTAGGGATCTCTCCCATAATTCACCCCTCCACTTT.

The chain recombines TRBV20-1 with TRBJ1-2; possibly TRBD1 for D (5 bases). This CDR3 region has 12 residues. The ends were cut back, 7 bases at V and 0 bases at J, with 9 bases in the middle. Germline values: CDR1 DFQATT, CDR2 SNEGSKA (reference sequence). As DNA, the CDR3 is TGCAGTGTTACGACAGCTAACTATGGCTACACCTTC. The encoded protein is CSVTTANYGYTF.

This clonotype was seen only a few times. This chain uses TRBV5-1 with TRBJ2-2; D not resolved. CDR1 and CDR2 from the germline V gene are SGHRS and YFSETQ. The CDR3 has 14 residues. V was shortened by 1 base and J by 3 bases, with 7 bases between the two germline ends. CDR3 residues: CASSLKQYTGELFF. CDR3 coding DNA: TGCGCCAGCAGCTTGAAACAGTACACCGGGGAGCTGTTTTTT.

Concerning this clonotype itself: The germline gene is not matched at one end of the junction; a read error may be the cause. This sequence joins TRBV6-8 and TRBJ2-4; D perhaps matches TRBD2 (6 bases). CDR1 and CDR2 (germline): MNHGY, SAAAGT. The CDR3 consists of 16 residues. CDR3 loop: CASSYDGGTAKTIQYF. In DNA form, the CDR3 reads TGTGCCAGCAGTTACGATGGAGGGACGGCCAAAACCATTCAGTACTTC.

There are a few counts of this clonotype. The rearrangement links TRBV6-5 to TRBJ1-5, with D maybe TRBD1 (6 bases). This CDR3 spans 16 amino acids. Germline-derived CDR1 and CDR2 are MNHEY and SVGAGI. The V end lost 5 bases, the J end lost 7 bases, and 21 bases lay between the germline ends. The CDR3 DNA follows: TGTGCCAGCAGTCCGTCGAACTTTGGGGGGCTGCAGCCCCAGCATTTT. This gives the protein CASSPSNFGGLQPQHF.

Here the CDR3 reads CASSTIAHGSYNEQFF. The CDR3 bases are TGTGCCAGCAGCACGATAGCCCATGGCTCCTACAATGAGCAGTTCTTC. The chain combines TRBV11-2 with TRBJ2-1, with D hard to call. Trimming removed 5 bases from V and 0 bases from J, with 14 bases in between. Germline V gene lookup returns CDR1 SGHAT and CDR2 FQNNGV. This CDR3 has 16 amino acids.

This chain uses TRBV21-1 with TRBJ2-3; the table gives TRBD2 as D, unverified against the DNA. TRBV21-1 is annotated as a pseudogene. This CDR3 has 16 amino acids. In DNA form, the CDR3 reads TGTGCCAGCAGCTCCCAAGTCAGCGGAAGAGGAGATACGCAGTATTTT. Translated, it gives CASSSQVSGRGDTQYF.

The chain couples TRBV5-1 to TRBJ2-1; 9 positions match TRBD1. Germline-derived CDR1 and CDR2 are SGHRS and YFSETQ. After removal of 4 bases from V and 9 bases from J, the junction contained 8 bases not matched to a gene. The CDR3 is 14 residues long. The chain's CDR3 is CASSMSTGGGEQFF. The CDR3 bases are TGCGCCAGCAGCATGTCAACAGGGGGCGGTGAGCAGTTCTTC.

CDR3 coding DNA: TGTGCCAGCAGCTTAGGGACAGGGGCCACTTCGGGCGAGCAGTACTTC. Translation: CASSLGTGATSGEQYF. The chain recombines TRBV7-6 with TRBJ2-7, with 9 bases that match TRBD1. Germline assignment: CDR1 SGHVS and CDR2 FNYEAQ. The CDR3 covers 16 residues. V lost 1 base and J lost 6; bases outside the gene matches: 10.

The rearrangement joins TRBV5-1 to TRBJ2-1; possible D gene TRBD2, 6 bases. Between the trimmed V and J ends, which lost 0 bases and 4 bases, there was a span of 14 bases. This CDR3 contains 16 residues. Germline-derived CDR1 and CDR2 are SGHRS and YFSETQ. CDR3 sequence reads: CASSLEAAGLYNEQFF. CDR3 nucleotides: TGCGCCAGCAGCTTGGAGGCGGCGGGGTTATACAATGAGCAGTTCTTC.

The chain carries TRBV5-1 and TRBJ2-7; 7 nucleotides align to TRBD1. CDR1 and CDR2 from the germline V gene are SGHRS and YFSETQ. The CDR3 extends over 17 amino acids. The J segment lost 3 bases and the V segment lost 3 bases, leaving 15 bases of the junction unmatched. In nucleotides, the CDR3 is TGCGCCAGCAGCTCAAACGTTGACGGCGACAGGGTCTACGAGCAGTACTTC. This encodes CASSSNVDGDRVYEQYF. The full variable domain, in which reference TRBV5-1 and TRBJ2-7 provide the parts outside the CDR3, is KAGVTQTPRYLIKTRGQQVTLSCSPISGHRSVSWYQQTPGQGLQFLFEYFSETQRNKGNFPGRFSGRQFSNSRSEMNVSTLELGDSALYLCASSSNVDGDRVYEQYFGPGTRLTVT.

This clonotype was detected a few times. This chain links TRBV29-1 with TRBJ2-2; a weak D match, TRBD2 (5 bases). Germline loops: CDR1 SQVTM, CDR2 ANQGSEA. The CDR3 is made up of 10 amino acids. The CDR3 is CIGVTGELFF. CDR3 in DNA: TGCATCGGGGTCACCGGGGAGCTGTTTTTT.

The chain carries TRBV11-2 and TRBJ2-7; no definite D call. This CDR3 comprises 13 residues. Germline CDR1 is SGHAT and CDR2 is FQNNGV. Trimming cost V 7 bases and J 5 bases, with 15 bases left between them. CDR3 region: CASTDPSVHEQYF. CDR3 in DNA: TGTGCCAGCACCGACCCCTCTGTGCACGAGCAGTACTTC.

The chain is built from TRBV7-9 and TRBJ1-2; 7 nucleotides agree with TRBD1. V lost 4 bases to trimming and J lost 8 bases; unmatched junction nucleotides: 4. The CDR3 has 12 residues. Germline CDR1 and CDR2: SEHNR and FQNEAQ (reference sequence). CDR3 DNA sequence: TGTGCCAGCAGCTCCGACAGGGAGGGCTACACCTTC. It is translated as CASSSDREGYTF.

This clonotype was seen more than once but under ten times. This chain joins TRBV4-2 and TRBJ2-4, with a weak D call TRBD1 (6 bases). The J call could be wrong; TRBJ2-7 is a better fit for the DNA end. This CDR3 comprises 15 residues. Germline values: CDR1 LGHNA, CDR2 YNFKEQ. The CDR3 DNA reads as TGTGCCAGCAGCCAAGAACAGGGTAGTCACCACGAGCAGTACTTC. Amino acid sequence: CASSQEQGSHHEQYF.

This chain joins TRBV5-1 and TRBJ2-4, with TRBD2 matching over 8 bases. V shed 7 bases, J shed 4 bases, and the junction held 10 bases outside the gene matches. Germline V gene data show CDR1 as SGHRS and CDR2 as YFSETQ. The CDR3 spans 15 residues. CDR3 protein: CASAPGGETKNIQYF. The CDR3 DNA follows: TGCGCCAGCGCCCCGGGGGGGGAGACTAAAAACATTCAGTACTTC.

The gene calls are TRBV7-2 and TRBJ1-5; 10 bases are a match to TRBD1. The germline gives CDR1 SGHTA, CDR2 FQGNSA. This CDR3 has 15 residues. The V gene end was trimmed by 5 bases and the J gene end by 6 bases; junction bases not matched to a gene: 7. The chain's CDR3 is CASSDPGTGVQPQHF. The CDR3 region has the DNA TGTGCCAGCAGCGACCCAGGGACAGGGGTTCAGCCCCAGCATTTT.

A few counts support this clonotype. The V call is TRBV7-9, the J call TRBJ1-2; D may be TRBD1 (5 bases). Germline assignment: CDR1 SEHNR and CDR2 FQNEAQ (reference sequence). CDR3 length: 15 residues. V was clipped by 1 base and J by 8 bases, with 17 bases between them. This CDR3 reads CASSLVPGRDDGYTF. The CDR3 DNA reads as TGTGCCAGCAGCTTAGTGCCGGGCAGGGACGACGGCTACACCTTC.

The chain links TRBV10-3 to TRBJ1-2; TRBD1 is a possible D gene (5 bases). Trimming shortened V by 0 bases and J by 8 bases, and 16 bases separated the two germline ends. This CDR3 is built from 15 residues. The V gene's germline CDR1 is ENHRY and CDR2 SYGVKD. CDR3 loop: CAISESTPGLGGYTF. In DNA, the CDR3 is TGTGCCATCAGTGAGTCGACGCCAGGGCTGGGCGGCTACACCTTC.

V is TRBV7-2 and J is TRBJ2-3; D may be TRBD2 (5 bases). The germline V gene has CDR1 SGHTA and CDR2 FQGNSA. V was cut by 1 base and J by 4 bases, with 12 bases left in between. This CDR3 is built from 15 residues. The CDR3 bases are TGTGCCAGCAGCTTAGGACCGGGGTGGGCAGATACGCAGTATTTT. It specifies CASSLGPGWADTQYF.